These T cell receptor beta chains were read from a single sample in a study of T cell responses to AZD1222 COVID-19 vaccine. The assay was immunoSEQ multiplex PCR, and TCRdb's table has in-frame clones only and misses some. The table shows some 130,000 clones, with roughly 90% occurring only once. The source material was peripheral blood, sampled 28 days after the second AZD1222 dose. These TCRs come from an adult who received the AZD1222 COVID-19 vaccine. Both conserved end residues are part of each CDR3. Fields, in order: CDR3 protein, V gene, J gene.

CDR3aa: CASSPSLVPPNEQFF
v_gene: TRBV11-2
j_gene: TRBJ2-1

CDR3aa: CASSLGTGGPGELFF
v_gene: TRBV3-1/TRBV3-2
j_gene: TRBJ2-2

CDR3aa: CASSGGATGPYGYTF
v_gene: TRBV9
j_gene: TRBJ1-2

CDR3aa: CASSIDLTGEQFF
v_gene: TRBV19
j_gene: TRBJ2-1

CDR3aa: CATSTRNTGELFF
v_gene: TRBV24-1
j_gene: TRBJ2-2

CDR3aa: CASSQVDTASTDTQYF
v_gene: TRBV4-3
j_gene: TRBJ2-3

CDR3aa: CASSPTPGQGADGYTF
v_gene: TRBV4-3
j_gene: TRBJ1-2

CDR3aa: CASSIDNGNYGYTF
v_gene: TRBV19
j_gene: TRBJ1-2

CDR3aa: CSALVAGGPNTGELFF
v_gene: TRBV29-1
j_gene: TRBJ2-2

CDR3aa: CASSPEQGRTKNIQYF
v_gene: TRBV7-2
j_gene: TRBJ2-4

CDR3aa: CASSDWGRVGYTF
v_gene: TRBV6-1
j_gene: TRBJ1-2

CDR3aa: CASSEADAGTDTQYF
v_gene: TRBV6-4
j_gene: TRBJ2-3

CDR3aa: CAISGDRSLHEQYF
v_gene: TRBV10-3
j_gene: TRBJ2-7

CDR3aa: CASSRELGNQPQHF
v_gene: TRBV28
j_gene: TRBJ1-5

CDR3aa: CAIRIRGDNSPLHF
v_gene: TRBV10-3
j_gene: TRBJ1-6

CDR3aa: CAWSPTVGEQFF
v_gene: TRBV30
j_gene: TRBJ2-1

CDR3aa: CASSSRQGRTDTQYF
v_gene: TRBV27
j_gene: TRBJ2-3

CDR3aa: CASSKGTSGGARETQYF
v_gene: TRBV4-1
j_gene: TRBJ2-5

CDR3aa: CASSIWGEQFF
v_gene: TRBV19
j_gene: TRBJ2-1

CDR3aa: CSARGYTF
v_gene: TRBV20-1
j_gene: TRBJ1-2

CDR3aa: CASTMGGTTNEKLFF
v_gene: TRBV28
j_gene: TRBJ1-4

CDR3aa: CAWTMGLSGNTIYF
v_gene: TRBV30
j_gene: TRBJ1-3

CDR3aa: CASSTQAQTGELFF
v_gene: TRBV19
j_gene: TRBJ2-2

CDR3aa: CAGPDSTYEQYF
v_gene: TRBV7-2
j_gene: TRBJ2-7

CDR3aa: CASSLLGYTEAFF
v_gene: TRBV7-3
j_gene: TRBJ1-1

CDR3aa: CASSATGTPTEQYF
v_gene: TRBV9
j_gene: TRBJ2-7

CDR3aa: CASSPEGREEQPQHF
v_gene: TRBV7-2
j_gene: TRBJ1-5

CDR3aa: CASSPPLGSSYEQYF
v_gene: TRBV18
j_gene: TRBJ2-7

CDR3aa: CASSARPEGRNSPLHF
v_gene: TRBV5-1
j_gene: TRBJ1-6

CDR3aa: CASSEVPTFWDTQYF
v_gene: TRBV6-1
j_gene: TRBJ2-3

CDR3aa: CASSPGQGGEKLFF
v_gene: TRBV18
j_gene: TRBJ1-4

CDR3aa: CASSPDRGRVGYTF
v_gene: TRBV5-1
j_gene: TRBJ1-2

CDR3aa: CASSAQGYYEKLFF
v_gene: TRBV6-6
j_gene: TRBJ1-4

CDR3aa: CASSLLEGGWYF
v_gene: TRBV7-2
j_gene: TRBJ2-3

CDR3aa: CASSLKPPTGVMNTEAFF
v_gene: TRBV7-3
j_gene: TRBJ1-1

CDR3aa: CASGDGGKGAHEQYF
v_gene: TRBV10-3
j_gene: TRBJ2-7

CDR3aa: CASGPSGQRRTGTEAFF
v_gene: TRBV12-5
j_gene: TRBJ1-1

CDR3aa: CASSEELSIYF
v_gene: TRBV6-1
j_gene: TRBJ1-3

CDR3aa: CASSLQGSSYNSPLHF
v_gene: TRBV7-3
j_gene: TRBJ1-6

CDR3aa: CASSIGAGANVLTF
v_gene: TRBV19
j_gene: TRBJ2-6

CDR3aa: CASSRTSGGTGELFF
v_gene: TRBV4-2
j_gene: TRBJ2-2

CDR3aa: CASSPGQGYAPQHF
v_gene: TRBV19
j_gene: TRBJ1-5

CDR3aa: CASTLEPVSNQPQHF
v_gene: TRBV28
j_gene: TRBJ1-5

CDR3aa: CASSPTPWDTEAFF
v_gene: TRBV7-2
j_gene: TRBJ1-1

CDR3aa: CASSLSTGRGEKLFF
v_gene: TRBV5-1
j_gene: TRBJ1-4

CDR3aa: CASSLDLSGNTIYF
v_gene: TRBV7-9
j_gene: TRBJ1-3

CDR3aa: CASSPGLGQPQHF
v_gene: TRBV18
j_gene: TRBJ1-5

CDR3aa: CASSRAGTGPEQYF
v_gene: TRBV19
j_gene: TRBJ2-7

CDR3aa: CASSGRQGTNSPLHF
v_gene: TRBV9
j_gene: TRBJ1-6

CDR3aa: CASSFAYEQYF
v_gene: TRBV5-5
j_gene: TRBJ2-7